This T cell receptor beta chain was sequenced for a study of blood T cells in healthy people across ages. Each individual donor underwent a draw of 8 to 10 milliliters of peripheral blood. CDR1 and CDR2 (germline): MDHEN, SYDVKM. The CDR3 length is 15 residues. J was trimmed by 0 bases and V by 5 bases; bases with no gene match: 5. The second PCR ran roughly 6 to 11 cycles with a sample-barcoded 5' primer and J-beta primers. TCRdb called the 5' RACE reads again in MiXCR, with one record for every CDR3 protein. The table records about 290,000 distinct CDR3 sequences, around 27% of them present only once.

This chain links TRBV28 with TRBJ2-3; TRBD2 agrees at 7 bases. Sequences were obtained from blood. The clonotype was recovered from a woman in her seventies in good health. In nucleotides, the CDR3 is TGTGCCAGCAGTGTCCCGCGGGGGAGCACAGATACGCAGTATTTT. Its translation: CASSVPRGSTDTQYF.